A single sample is the source of the 3 T cell receptor beta chains below, sequenced in a study of blood T cell repertoires in COVID-19. This table comes from immunoSEQ multiplex PCR, and its TCRdb copy is limited to in-frame clones, with some not included. The table lists about 230,000 clones, over 80% of them singletons. The sample taken for sequencing was peripheral blood. All receptors derive from a woman aged 70-85 years with active or convalescent COVID-19.

The chain couples TRBV5-5 to TRBJ2-7, with D unresolved. The ends were cut back, 0 bases at V and 0 bases at J, with 7 bases in the middle. Germline assignment: CDR1 SGHKS and CDR2 YYEKEE (reference sequence). The length of the CDR3 is 14 residues. The CDR3 region is CASSLEQVSYEQYF. Here the CDR3 DNA reads TGTGCCAGCAGCTTGGAGCAGGTCTCCTACGAGCAGTACTTC.

V usage is TRBV5-6 and J usage is TRBJ1-2; TRBD1 matches at 12 bases. The CDR3 is 17 residues long. Trimming took 3 bases from V and 4 from J; bases not matched to a gene: 10. Germline assignment: CDR1 SGHDT and CDR2 YYEEEE. CDR3 in DNA: TGTGCCAGCAGCTCGGTTACCGGGACAGGGGGCTCCTATGGCTACACCTTC. This sequence encodes CASSSVTGTGGSYGYTF.

The J gene is TRBJ1-1, the V gene TRBV5-1, with D possibly being TRBD1 (6 bases). The CDR3 covers 15 residues. The germline V and J ends were trimmed by 4 bases and 4 bases, with 17 bases remaining between them. Germline CDR1 is SGHRS and CDR2 is YFSETQ. The CDR3 sequence is CASSPQGSSVTEAFF. The CDR3 DNA follows: TGCGCCAGCAGCCCACAGGGTTCGAGTGTCACTGAAGCTTTCTTT. Variable domain in full (rest from reference TRBV5-1 and TRBJ1-1): KAGVTQTPRYLIKTRGQQVTLSCSPISGHRSVSWYQQTPGQGLQFLFEYFSETQRNKGNFPGRFSGRQFSNSRSEMNVSTLELGDSALYLCASSPQGSSVTEAFFGQGTRLTVV.